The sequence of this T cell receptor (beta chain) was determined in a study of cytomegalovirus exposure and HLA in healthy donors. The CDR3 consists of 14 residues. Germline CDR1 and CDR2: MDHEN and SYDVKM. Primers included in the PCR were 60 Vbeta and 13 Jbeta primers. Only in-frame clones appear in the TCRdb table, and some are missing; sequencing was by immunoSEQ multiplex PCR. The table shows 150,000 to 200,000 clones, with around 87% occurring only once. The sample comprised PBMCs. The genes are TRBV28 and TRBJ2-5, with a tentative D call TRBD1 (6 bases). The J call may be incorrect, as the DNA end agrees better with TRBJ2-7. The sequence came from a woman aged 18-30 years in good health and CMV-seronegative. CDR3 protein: CASSQRGKPYEQYF. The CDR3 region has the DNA TGTGCCAGCAGCCAGAGGGGGAAACCCTACGAGCAGTACTTC.